These T cell receptor beta chains were read from a single sample in a study of cytomegalovirus exposure and HLA in healthy donors. Clones were sequenced by immunoSEQ multiplex PCR, and TCRdb holds only the in-frame ones, with some missing. The top ten clones hold about 2.7% of a sample with a few hundred thousand clones, 70% to 90% of them seen once. The sample consisted of PBMCs. Source of these receptors: a woman aged 18-29 years in good health and CMV-seronegative. CDR3s include the opening cysteine and the closing phenylalanine or tryptophan. Some rows mark clone size as missing; the rest say once, few, many or name a class of expanded clone.

TRBJ1-1,NA,TRBV20-1,CSASTDTEAFF
TRBJ2-7,NA,TRBV28,CASSFDYYEQYF
TRBJ1-1,NA,TRBV28,CASSPQGRAEAFF
TRBJ1-1,once,TRBV5-5,CASSSGTGYTEAFF
TRBJ2-1,NA,TRBV6-1,CASSQTSGSHNEQFF
TRBJ2-7,NA,TRBV7-2,CASSLSSGRVGSYEQYF
TRBJ1-1,NA,TRBV7-2,CASSPWTGRNTEAFF
TRBJ2-7,NA,TRBV7-8,CASSLAGGASYF
TRBJ1-4,NA,TRBV28,CASRPTGGLNEKLFF
TRBJ2-7,NA,TRBV27,CASSTGDGQYEQYF
TRBJ2-3,once,TRBV6-4,CASKQSSGGTDTQYF
TRBJ2-5,NA,TRBV5-1,CASSLGAAKETQYF
TRBJ2-7,NA,TRBV7-2,CASSQDRGLYEQYF
TRBJ2-1,once,TRBV5-6,CASSFLSAGPYNEQFF
TRBJ1-2,few,TRBV6-1,CASSDGSLRGYTF
TRBJ1-2,NA,TRBV4-1,CASSLTGDRGPNYGYTF